The T cell receptor beta chain described here comes from a study of T-cell reconstitution after alpha-beta-depleted transplantation in children. Overall study results and limits: Where some patients showed high TCRbeta diversity at day 60, it came from recipient T cells and thymic progenitors that had survived. Among T cells one year after transplant, newly produced cells accounted for most counts and diversity. Several hundred expanded graft clones reportedly were the source of alpha-beta T cells about two months after transplant.

Library preparation (for TCRbeta) was performed with unique molecular identifiers. One entry per CDR3 protein results from TCRdb running MiXCR on the PCR reads. The table includes 120,000 to 150,000 distinct CDR3 sequences, 8% to 10% detected once. This clonotype was counted many times. As yet, its antigen is unknown. One end of the junction is discordant with germline, which a read error may explain. This receptor was identified in a female patient aged 2 to 10 who had a stem cell transplant for congenital amegakaryocytic thrombocytopenia, so the T cells may come from the graft donor. Specimen: PBMCs, mostly from graft donor cells, collected 180 days after TCRalphabeta/CD19-depleted stem cell transplant.

As DNA, the CDR3 is TGTGCCAGCAGTTACCGCGGACCGCGTGGGTCCAACGTCCTGACTTTC. It specifies CASSYRGPRGSNVLTF. The chain carries TRBV6-5 and TRBJ2-6; D is unresolved. This CDR3 has 16 amino acids. CDR1 and CDR2 (germline): MNHEY, SVGAGI.